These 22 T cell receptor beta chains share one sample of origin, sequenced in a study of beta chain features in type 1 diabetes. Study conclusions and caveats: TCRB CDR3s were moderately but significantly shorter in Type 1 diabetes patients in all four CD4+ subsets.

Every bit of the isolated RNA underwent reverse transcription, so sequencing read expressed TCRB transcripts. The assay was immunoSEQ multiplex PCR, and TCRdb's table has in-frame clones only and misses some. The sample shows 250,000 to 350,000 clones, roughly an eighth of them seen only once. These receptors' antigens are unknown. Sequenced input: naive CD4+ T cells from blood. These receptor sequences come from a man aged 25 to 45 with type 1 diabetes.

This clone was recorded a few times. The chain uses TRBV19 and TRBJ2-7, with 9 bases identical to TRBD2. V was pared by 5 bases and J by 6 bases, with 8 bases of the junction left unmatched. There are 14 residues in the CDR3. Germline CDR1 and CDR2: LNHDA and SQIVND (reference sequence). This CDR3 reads CASSPLAGPFEQYF. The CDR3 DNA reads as TGTGCCAGTAGTCCTCTAGCGGGACCCTTCGAGCAGTACTTC. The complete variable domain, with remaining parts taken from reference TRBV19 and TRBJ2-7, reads DGGITQSPKYLFRKEGQNVTLSCEQNLNHDAMYWYRQDPGQGLRLIYYSQIVNDFQKGDIAEGYSVSREKKESFPLTVTSAQKNPTAFYLCASSPLAGPFEQYFGPGTRLTVT.

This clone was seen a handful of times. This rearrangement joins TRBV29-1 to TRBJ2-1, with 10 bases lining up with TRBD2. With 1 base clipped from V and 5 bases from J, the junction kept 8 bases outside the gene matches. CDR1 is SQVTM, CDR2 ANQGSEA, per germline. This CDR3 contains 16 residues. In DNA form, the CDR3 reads TGCAGCGTTGAAGTTCGTGGAGCGGGAGGGCACAATGAGCAGTTCTTC. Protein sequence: CSVEVRGAGGHNEQFF.

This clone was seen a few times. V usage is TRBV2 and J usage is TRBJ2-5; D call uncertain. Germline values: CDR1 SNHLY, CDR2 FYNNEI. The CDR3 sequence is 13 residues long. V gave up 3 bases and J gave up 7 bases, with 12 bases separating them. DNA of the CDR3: TGTGCCAGCAGTGAGGTGGCTACGGGGACCCAGTACTTC. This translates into CASSEVATGTQYF.

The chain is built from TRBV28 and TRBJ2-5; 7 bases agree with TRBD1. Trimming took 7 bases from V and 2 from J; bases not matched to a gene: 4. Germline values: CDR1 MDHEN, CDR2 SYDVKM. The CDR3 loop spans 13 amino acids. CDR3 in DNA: TGTGCCAGCACCCCGGGACAGCAAGAGACCCAGTACTTC. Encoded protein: CASTPGQQETQYF.

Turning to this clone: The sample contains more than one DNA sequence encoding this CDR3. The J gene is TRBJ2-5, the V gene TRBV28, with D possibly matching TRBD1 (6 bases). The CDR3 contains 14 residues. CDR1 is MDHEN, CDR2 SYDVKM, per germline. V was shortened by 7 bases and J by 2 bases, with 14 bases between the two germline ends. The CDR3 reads CASTLGGRQETQYF. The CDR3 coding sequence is TGTGCCAGCACCCTAGGGGGACGGCAAGAGACCCAGTACTTC.

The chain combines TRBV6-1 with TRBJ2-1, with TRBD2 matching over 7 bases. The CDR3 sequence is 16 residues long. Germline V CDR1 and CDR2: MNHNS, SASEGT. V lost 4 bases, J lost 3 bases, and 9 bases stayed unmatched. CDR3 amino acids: CASSVSASGDYNEQFF. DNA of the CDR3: TGTGCCAGCAGTGTAAGTGCAAGCGGGGACTACAATGAGCAGTTCTTC.

The CDR3 nucleotides read TGTGCCAGCTCACCTCTGGGGCGCGTAGATACGCAGTATTTT. Translated, it gives CASSPLGRVDTQYF. J is TRBJ2-3 and V is TRBV18; maybe TRBD1 (5 bases). The CDR3 contains 14 residues. Trimming cost V 3 bases and J 5 bases, with 12 bases left between them. Germline V lookup: CDR1 KGHSH, CDR2 LQKENI.

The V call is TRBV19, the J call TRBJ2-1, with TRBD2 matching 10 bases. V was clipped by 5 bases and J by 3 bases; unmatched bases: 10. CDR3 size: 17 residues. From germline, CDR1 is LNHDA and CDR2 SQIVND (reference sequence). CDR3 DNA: TGTGCCAGTAGTGCAGACGTAGCGGGAGGAGGCTACAATGAGCAGTTCTTC. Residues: CASSADVAGGGYNEQFF.

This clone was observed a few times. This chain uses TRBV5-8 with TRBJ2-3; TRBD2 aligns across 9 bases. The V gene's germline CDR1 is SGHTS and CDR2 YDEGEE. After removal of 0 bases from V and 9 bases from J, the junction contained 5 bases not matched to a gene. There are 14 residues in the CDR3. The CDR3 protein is CASSLGLAVRTQYF. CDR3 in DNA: TGTGCCAGCAGCTTGGGACTAGCGGTGCGAACGCAGTATTTT.

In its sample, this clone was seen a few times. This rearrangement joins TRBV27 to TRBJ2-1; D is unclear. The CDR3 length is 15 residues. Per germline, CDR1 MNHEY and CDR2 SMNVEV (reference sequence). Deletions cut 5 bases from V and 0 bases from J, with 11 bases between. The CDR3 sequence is CASSGALGSYNEQFF. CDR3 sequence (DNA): TGTGCCAGCAGTGGAGCGTTAGGCTCCTACAATGAGCAGTTCTTC.

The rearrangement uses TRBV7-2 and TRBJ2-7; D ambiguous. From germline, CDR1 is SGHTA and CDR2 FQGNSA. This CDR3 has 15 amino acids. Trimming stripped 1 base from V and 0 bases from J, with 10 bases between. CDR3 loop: CASSLVAPSSYEQYF. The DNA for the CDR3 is TGTGCCAGCAGCTTAGTCGCGCCTAGCTCCTACGAGCAGTACTTC.

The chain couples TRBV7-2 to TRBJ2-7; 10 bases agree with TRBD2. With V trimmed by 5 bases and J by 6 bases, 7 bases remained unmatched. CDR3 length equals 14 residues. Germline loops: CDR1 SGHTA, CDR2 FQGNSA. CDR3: CASSIGLAASEQYF. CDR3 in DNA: TGTGCCAGCAGCATCGGACTAGCGGCTAGCGAGCAGTACTTC. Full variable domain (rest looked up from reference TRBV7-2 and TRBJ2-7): GAGVSQSPSNKVTEKGKDVELRCDPISGHTALYWYRQSLGQGLEFLIYFQGNSAPDKSGLPSDRFSAERTGGSVSTLTIQRTQQEDSAVYLCASSIGLAASEQYFGPGTRLTVT.

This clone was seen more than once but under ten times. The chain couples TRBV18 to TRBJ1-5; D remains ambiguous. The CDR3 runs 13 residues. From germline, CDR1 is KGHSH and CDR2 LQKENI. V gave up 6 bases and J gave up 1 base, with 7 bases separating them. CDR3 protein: CASSEMSNQPQHF. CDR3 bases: TGTGCCAGCTCGGAGATGAGCAATCAGCCCCAGCATTTT.

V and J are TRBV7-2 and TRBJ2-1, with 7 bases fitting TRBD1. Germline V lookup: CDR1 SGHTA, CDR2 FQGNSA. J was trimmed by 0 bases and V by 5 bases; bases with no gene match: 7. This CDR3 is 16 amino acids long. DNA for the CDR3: TGTGCCAGCAGCCGCTGGACAGGTCGCTCCTACAATGAGCAGTTCTTC. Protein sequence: CASSRWTGRSYNEQFF.

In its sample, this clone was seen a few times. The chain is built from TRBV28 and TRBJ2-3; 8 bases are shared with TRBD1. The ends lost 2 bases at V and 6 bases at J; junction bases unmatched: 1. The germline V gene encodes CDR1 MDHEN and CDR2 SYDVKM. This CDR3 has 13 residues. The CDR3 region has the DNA TGTGCCAGCAGTTTAGACAGGGGCGATACGCAGTATTTT. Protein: CASSLDRGDTQYF.

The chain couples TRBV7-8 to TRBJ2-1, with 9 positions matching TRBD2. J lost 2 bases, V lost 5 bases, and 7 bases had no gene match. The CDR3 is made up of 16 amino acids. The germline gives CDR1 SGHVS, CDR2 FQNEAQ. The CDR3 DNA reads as TGTGCCAGCAGCCCGATAGCGGGAGTGACCTACAATGAGCAGTTCTTC. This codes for CASSPIAGVTYNEQFF.

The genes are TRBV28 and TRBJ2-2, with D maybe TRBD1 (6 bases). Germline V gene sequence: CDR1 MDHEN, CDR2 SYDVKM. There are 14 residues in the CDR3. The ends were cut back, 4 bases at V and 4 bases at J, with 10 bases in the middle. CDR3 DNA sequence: TGTGCCAGCAGTTCCGGACAGTTCACCGGGGAGCTGTTTTTT. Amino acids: CASSSGQFTGELFF.

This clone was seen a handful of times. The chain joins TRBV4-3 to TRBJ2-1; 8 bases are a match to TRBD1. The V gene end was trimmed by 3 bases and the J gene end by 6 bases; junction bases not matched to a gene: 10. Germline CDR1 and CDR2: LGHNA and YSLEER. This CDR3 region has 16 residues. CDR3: CASSQWTGLEGNEQFF. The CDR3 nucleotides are TGCGCCAGCAGCCAGTGGACAGGGCTCGAGGGCAATGAGCAGTTCTTC.

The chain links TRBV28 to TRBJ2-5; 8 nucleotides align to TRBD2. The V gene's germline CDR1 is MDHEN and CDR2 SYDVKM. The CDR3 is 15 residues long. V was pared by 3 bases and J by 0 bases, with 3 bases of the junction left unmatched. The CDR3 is CASSFQAGDQETQYF. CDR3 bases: TGTGCCAGCAGTTTTCAAGCGGGGGACCAAGAGACCCAGTACTTC.

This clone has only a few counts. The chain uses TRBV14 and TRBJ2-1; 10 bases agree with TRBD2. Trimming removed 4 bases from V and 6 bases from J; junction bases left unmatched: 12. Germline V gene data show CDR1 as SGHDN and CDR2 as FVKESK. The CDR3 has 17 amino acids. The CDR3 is CASSPRGPGLASNEQFF. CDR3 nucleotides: TGTGCCAGCAGCCCTCGCGGGCCGGGACTAGCGTCCAATGAGCAGTTCTTC.

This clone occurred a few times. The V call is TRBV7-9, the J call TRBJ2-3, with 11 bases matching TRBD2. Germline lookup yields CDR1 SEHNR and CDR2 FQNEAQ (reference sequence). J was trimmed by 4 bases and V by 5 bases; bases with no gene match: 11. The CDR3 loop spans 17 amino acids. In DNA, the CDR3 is TGTGCCAGCAGCCCTCCCGGACTAGCGGGCGCGGCAGATACGCAGTATTTT. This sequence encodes CASSPPGLAGAADTQYF.

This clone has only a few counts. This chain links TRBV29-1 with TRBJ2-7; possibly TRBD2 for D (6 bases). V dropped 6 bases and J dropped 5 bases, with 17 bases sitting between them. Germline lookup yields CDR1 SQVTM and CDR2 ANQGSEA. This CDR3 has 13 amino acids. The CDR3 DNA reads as TGCAGCGTATCCCCCGGCGGGAAGCACGAGCAGTACTTC. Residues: CSVSPGGKHEQYF.